One and the same sample provided the 25 T cell receptor beta chains below, sequenced in a study of metastatic and nonmetastatic thyroid tumors. TCRdb re-processed the PCR reads through MiXCR. The table includes roughly 35,000 clones, 35% detected once. Ahead of thyroid surgery, no patient had received treatment of any kind. Source material: tumor tissue. The source is a female donor with papillary thyroid cancer or a benign thyroid nodule (not recorded which). Some clones in this sample may be carry-over from other donors' samples.

This clone occurred a few times. This rearrangement joins TRBV12-3 or TRBV12-4 to TRBJ2-6; TRBD2 might be the D (6 bases). V dropped 5 bases and J dropped 4 bases, with 15 bases sitting between them. The CDR3 extends over 16 amino acids. CDR3 sequence reads: CASSPEAGGGANVLTF. The CDR3 DNA follows: TGTGCCAGCAGTCCCGAGGCCGGGGGAGGGGCCAACGTCCTGACTTTC.

This clone has only a few counts. The rearrangement uses TRBV12-3 or TRBV12-4 and TRBJ1-3; weak D call: TRBD1 (5 bases). CDR3 size: 11 residues. V was shortened by 4 bases and J by 8 bases, with 6 bases between the two germline ends. The CDR3 loop is CASSSRDTIYF. The DNA for the CDR3 is TGTGCCAGCAGTTCCAGGGACACCATATATTTT.

This clone occurred a few times. The chain carries TRBV6-1 and TRBJ2-1; 10 bases match TRBD2. Germline lookup yields CDR1 MNHNS and CDR2 SASEGT. J was trimmed by 6 bases and V by 1 base; bases with no gene match: 3. The CDR3 covers 15 residues. CDR3 bases: TGTGCCAGCAGTGAAGAAGCGGGGGGGATCAATGAGCAGTTCTTC. This gives the protein CASSEEAGGINEQFF.

On this clone: A much larger clonotype is one base distant, so this may be a read error. The chain is built from TRBV20-1 and TRBJ2-1; D unclear. The germline V gene has CDR1 DFQATT and CDR2 SNEGSKA (reference sequence). The CDR3 extends over 11 amino acids. V lost 5 bases, J lost 8 bases, and 10 bases lay in between. In nucleotides, the CDR3 is TGCAGTGCTTTTAAGTTCGATGAGCAGTTCTTC. As protein: CSAFKFDEQFF.

This clone was counted only a few times. This rearrangement joins TRBV28 to TRBJ1-5, with D uncertain. Germline values: CDR1 MDHEN, CDR2 SYDVKM. The V end lost 3 bases, the J end lost 1 base, and 10 bases lay between the germline ends. The CDR3 consists of 15 residues. CDR3 protein: CASSLPWPSNQPQHF. Written as DNA, the CDR3 is TGTGCCAGCAGTTTGCCATGGCCGAGCAATCAGCCCCAGCATTTT.

By its share, this clone is medium-sized (0.01 to 0.1%). The V gene is TRBV6-5, the J gene TRBJ2-7; D remains unclear. The CDR3 is 13 residues long. Trimming removed 3 bases from V and 1 base from J, with 7 bases in between. Germline V gene lookup returns CDR1 MNHEY and CDR2 SVGAGI. DNA of the CDR3: TGTGCCAGCAGTTATGGGGTTTCCTACGAGCAGTACTTC. It is translated as CASSYGVSYEQYF.

Notes on this clone: It may be a read error: a sequence one base away is much more abundant. This specimen includes other DNA sequences encoding the same CDR3. The chain has TRBV30 and TRBJ1-4; D unresolved. The germline V gene has CDR1 GTSNPN and CDR2 SVGIG (reference sequence). This CDR3 has 14 amino acids. The CDR3 protein is CAWSVPATNEKLFF. The CDR3 bases are TGTGCCTGGAGTGTCCCAGCAACTAATGAGAAACTGTTTTTT.

This clone came up a few times. V is TRBV12-3 or TRBV12-4 and J is TRBJ1-5; unclear D gene. V dropped 3 bases and J dropped 4 bases, with 10 bases sitting between them. This CDR3 is 14 amino acids long. The CDR3 coding sequence is TGTGCCAGCAGTTTCCGGCAGATAAATCAGCCCCAGCATTTT. This sequence encodes CASSFRQINQPQHF.

By share, this clone counts as medium-sized. This chain uses TRBV5-1 with TRBJ2-1; 14 bases line up with TRBD2. The J segment lost 5 bases and the V segment lost 7 bases, leaving 8 bases of the junction unmatched. The CDR3 length is 16 residues. Germline V gene data show CDR1 as SGHRS and CDR2 as YFSETQ. DNA for the CDR3: TGCGCCAGCCGCCCTCCGGGACTAGCGGGAGACAATGAGCAGTTCTTC. Protein product: CASRPPGLAGDNEQFF.

This clone occurred a few times. Other DNA sequences in this sample translate to the same CDR3. The chain recombines TRBV28 with TRBJ1-1; the D gene is possibly TRBD1 (6 bases). The V end lost 6 bases, the J end lost 14 bases, and 25 bases lay between the germline ends. The CDR3 is 14 residues long. Per germline, CDR1 MDHEN and CDR2 SYDVKM. CDR3 amino acids: CASSPRGGSTEAFF. The CDR3 DNA reads TGTGCCAGCAGCCCCAGGGGCGGCAGCACTGAGGCCTTCTTT.

CDR3 protein: CSASGFTGSDYGYTF. CDR3 in DNA: TGCAGTGCTAGTGGGTTTACAGGGTCGGACTATGGCTACACCTTC. This sequence joins TRBV20-1 and TRBJ1-2; maybe TRBD1 (6 bases). This CDR3 comprises 15 residues. In germline, CDR1 is DFQATT, CDR2 SNEGSKA (reference sequence). The germline V and J ends were trimmed by 3 bases and 3 bases, with 17 bases remaining between them.

The chain joins TRBV12-3 or TRBV12-4 to TRBJ2-1; 8 bases agree with TRBD2. V trimming: 6 bases; J trimming: 6 bases; junction bases outside the gene matches: 13. The CDR3 is 16 residues long. The CDR3: CASRGSRAGVSNEQFF. CDR3 sequence (DNA): TGTGCCAGCAGGGGTTCGAGAGCGGGAGTATCCAATGAGCAGTTCTTC.

The sample holds a few counts of this clone. The genes are TRBV28 and TRBJ2-3; tentative D call: TRBD1 (5 bases). The CDR3 is 16 residues long. The V and J ends lost 3 bases and 0 bases respectively, with 13 bases between them. CDR1 and CDR2 from the germline V gene are MDHEN and SYDVKM. The CDR3 loop reads CASSLGQSKSTDTQYF. Written as DNA, the CDR3 is TGTGCCAGCAGTTTGGGGCAGTCTAAGAGCACAGATACGCAGTATTTT.

In this sample, this clone turned up many times. The chain links TRBV5-1 to TRBJ1-2, with no clear D. Germline V lookup: CDR1 SGHRS, CDR2 YFSETQ. The CDR3 runs to 14 residues. V was pared by 0 bases and J by 2 bases, with 8 bases between. The CDR3: CASSLVSENYGYTF. The CDR3 nucleotides read TGCGCCAGCAGCTTGGTTTCGGAGAACTATGGCTACACCTTC.

The CDR3 sequence: CASSPLYGGRKTQYF. The CDR3 nucleotides are TGTGCCAGCAGTCCTCTGTACGGGGGGCGAAAGACCCAGTACTTC. The rearrangement joins TRBV12-3 or TRBV12-4 to TRBJ2-5; a possible D gene is TRBD2 (7 bases). The CDR3 loop spans 15 amino acids. V was shortened by 5 bases and J by 6 bases, with 19 bases between the two germline ends.

V gene TRBV19 combines with J gene TRBJ1-2; 9 nucleotides line up with TRBD1. After removal of 8 bases from V and 4 bases from J, the junction contained 5 bases not matched to a gene. The CDR3 totals 13 residues. The germline gives CDR1 LNHDA, CDR2 SQIVND (reference sequence). The CDR3 spells CASRTGGSYGYTF. DNA for the CDR3: TGTGCCAGTCGAACAGGGGGCAGCTATGGCTACACCTTC.

The chain has TRBV6-4 and TRBJ2-3; 13 nucleotides line up with TRBD2. Germline CDR1 is MRHNA and CDR2 is SNTAGT. Trimming removed 2 bases from V and 1 base from J; junction bases left unmatched: 0. The CDR3 consists of 16 residues. The CDR3 protein is CASSDTSGGGTDTQYF. The CDR3 region has the DNA TGTGCCAGCAGTGACACTAGCGGGGGGGGCACAGATACGCAGTATTTT.

The chain links TRBV5-1 to TRBJ2-3; perhaps TRBD1 as D (5 bases). This CDR3 contains 14 residues. Trimming shortened V by 0 bases and J by 2 bases, and 7 bases separated the two germline ends. From germline, CDR1 is SGHRS and CDR2 YFSETQ. The DNA for the CDR3 is TGCGCCAGCAGCTTGGGACAGTACACAGATACGCAGTATTTT. It encodes CASSLGQYTDTQYF.

This clone was observed a few times. The chain couples TRBV19 to TRBJ2-3, with 9 positions matching TRBD1. V shed 10 bases and J 2 bases; nucleotides not matched to a gene: 7. Germline CDR1 and CDR2: LNHDA and SQIVND (reference sequence). The CDR3 contains 14 residues. CDR3 coding DNA: TGTGCCATCGCCGGGACAGGGTACACAGATACGCAGTATTTT. Protein: CAIAGTGYTDTQYF.

The chain recombines TRBV6-2 or TRBV6-3 with TRBJ2-3, with D hard to call. The CDR3 is 17 residues long. CDR1 and CDR2 (germline): MNHEY, SVGEGT. V was cut by 5 bases and J by 1 base, with 19 bases left in between. The CDR3 reads CASSPPDGRTGTDTQYF. DNA for the CDR3: TGTGCCAGCAGTCCCCCCGATGGGCGGACCGGCACAGATACGCAGTATTTT.

This clone was seen only a few times. The chain employs TRBV19 and TRBJ1-2; unclear D gene. V was shortened by 6 bases and J by 2 bases, with 13 bases between the two germline ends. The CDR3 has 14 amino acids. From germline, CDR1 is LNHDA and CDR2 SQIVND (reference sequence). For the CDR3, the DNA is TGTGCCAGTAGGACCCGATCCGACAACTATGGCTACACCTTC. Translating it yields CASRTRSDNYGYTF.

The chain joins TRBV20-1 to TRBJ2-3; TRBD2 agrees at 7 bases. The V and J ends lost 7 bases and 2 bases, in that order; junction bases with no gene match: 9. Germline loops: CDR1 DFQATT, CDR2 SNEGSKA (reference sequence). This CDR3 is built from 14 residues. The CDR3 bases are TGCAGTGTTAAAGGAGGACTAGACACAGATACGCAGTATTTT. Translated, it gives CSVKGGLDTDTQYF.

This clone was found a few times. The CDR3 sequence is CAWGDRTTNEKLFF. The CDR3 DNA follows: TGTGCCTGGGGGGACAGAACAACTAATGAAAAACTGTTTTTT. The V gene is TRBV30, the J gene TRBJ1-4; TRBD1 matches at 7 bases. This CDR3 is built from 14 residues. Germline V CDR1 and CDR2: GTSNPN, SVGIG (reference sequence). Losses at the gene ends were 5 bases for V and 0 bases for J; bases not matched to a gene: 3.

This clone appeared a few times. The chain combines TRBV6-1 with TRBJ1-5; the D gene is possibly TRBD1 (5 bases). Per the germline V gene, CDR1 is MNHNS and CDR2 is SASEGT. This CDR3 region has 15 residues. The V end was cut by 6 bases, the J end by 3 bases, with 15 bases between. CDR3: CASSGGDTANQPQHF. DNA of the CDR3: TGTGCCAGCAGCGGGGGGGATACGGCCAATCAGCCCCAGCATTTT.

There are a few counts of this clone. The chain uses TRBV6-1 and TRBJ2-7; D tentatively fits TRBD1 or TRBD2 (6 bases each). The V and J ends lost 2 bases and 5 bases respectively, with 16 bases between them. Germline assignment: CDR1 MNHNS and CDR2 SASEGT. The CDR3 contains 15 residues. The CDR3 region has the DNA TGTGCCAGCAGTGAAATCGGGGGCACATTCAACGAGCAGTACTTC. It is translated as CASSEIGGTFNEQYF.